This TCR beta chain was identified in a study of T-cell memory formation after mild COVID-19. General study results and limits: Second-wave clones reaching peak frequency on day 37 lacked confirmed SARS-CoV-2 specificity. The CD4+ clones that contracted clustered mainly within CM and EM, and the CD8+ clones concentrated in EMRA.

As for this clonotype: The antigen remains undetermined.

Trimming left V 0 bases short and J 0 bases short, with 13 bases between. The germline CDR1 and CDR2 sequences are MGHRA and YSYEKL. The CDR3 loop spans 17 amino acids. MiXCR, run by TCRdb on the 5' RACE reads, gives a single entry per CDR3 protein. The sample records some 200,000 distinct CDR3 sequences, 9% to 10% being singletons. The chain employs TRBV4-1 and TRBJ2-3; TRBD2 is a possible D gene (6 bases). Sequencing input: PBMCs or a T cell subset sorted from them (not recorded which). The TCR was taken from a man between 18 and 29 years old who had mild COVID-19 (a few samples of this study predate the infection). Cell type and time point are not known. For the CDR3, the DNA is TGCGCCAGCAGCCAAGATCCTTCGGGGGTTAGCACAGATACGCAGTATTTT. Translating gives CASSQDPSGVSTDTQYF.